Below, 26 T cell receptor beta chains from the same sample are listed, as sequenced in a study of vaccination and CD4 T cells after COVID-19. Their cognate antigens are unknown. The Oncomine TCR Beta short-read assay sequenced DNA from cultured CD4+ T cells. MiXCR was run by TCRdb on the PCR reads, yielding one entry per CDR3 protein. The profile covers about 23,000 distinct CDR3 sequences, with roughly 58% appearing a single time and around 2.7% taken by the ten largest. Treatment of the sample: approximately nine-day PBMC culture with coronavirus spike peptide pools or control peptides (ViraFEST assay). Sequencing was carried out using CD4+ T cells from blood, cultured in vitro. The receptors derive from a human donor who had recovered from COVID-19.

The chain recombines TRBV7-2 with TRBJ1-6; D remains ambiguous. Trimming left V 2 bases short and J 6 bases short, with 5 bases between. CDR3 length equals 13 residues. CDR1 and CDR2 (germline): SGHTA, FQGNSA. This chain's CDR3 is CASSLQSNSPLHF. Written as DNA, the CDR3 is TGTGCCAGCAGCTTACAGAGTAATTCACCCCTCCACTTT.

This clonotype was seen more than once but under ten times. V gene TRBV7-9 combines with J gene TRBJ1-3; unclear D gene. CDR1 and CDR2 (germline): SEHNR, FQNEAQ (reference sequence). CDR3 length: 13 amino acids. V lost 4 bases, J lost 2 bases, and 6 bases lay in between. The CDR3 here is CASSSQAGNTIYF. DNA of the CDR3: TGTGCCAGCAGCTCGCAGGCTGGAAACACCATATATTTT.

The rearrangement uses TRBV7-3 and TRBJ2-5; 13 bases agree with TRBD2. Trimming cost V 1 base and J 5 bases; bases outside gene matches: 7. This CDR3 spans 17 amino acids. Germline V lookup: CDR1 SGHTA, CDR2 FQGTGA. The CDR3 reads CASSLIGGTSGVETQYF. The CDR3 region has the DNA TGTGCCAGCAGCTTAATTGGTGGGACTAGCGGGGTGGAGACCCAGTACTTC.

J is TRBJ2-2 and V is TRBV20-1, with 12 bases lining up with TRBD2. Germline V lookup: CDR1 DFQATT, CDR2 SNEGSKA (reference sequence). The CDR3 runs to 14 residues. J gave up 7 bases and V 6 bases, and 6 bases lay outside the gene matches. CDR3 nucleotides: TGCAGTGCGCGGACTAGCGGGATAAGCGGGGAGCTGTTTTTT. This sequence encodes CSARTSGISGELFF.

The V gene is TRBV20-1, the J gene TRBJ1-5; D might be TRBD1 (6 bases). Trimming left V 4 bases short and J 9 bases short, with 13 bases between. The V gene's germline CDR1 is DFQATT and CDR2 SNEGSKA (reference sequence). The CDR3 contains 12 residues. The CDR3: CSATDRTSPQHF. The CDR3, as DNA: TGCAGTGCTACCGACAGGACCTCGCCCCAGCATTTT.

The chain employs TRBV27 and TRBJ2-3; D possibly matches TRBD1 or TRBD2 (5 bases each). This CDR3 is built from 14 residues. CDR1 and CDR2 from the germline V gene are MNHEY and SMNVEV (reference sequence). CDR3 nucleotide sequence: TGTGCTACAACGGACGGGGACGGCACAGATACGCAGTATTTT. It yields the protein CATTDGDGTDTQYF.

V usage is TRBV6-1 and J usage is TRBJ2-7, with a weak D call TRBD1 (6 bases). The CDR3 has 14 amino acids. Germline values: CDR1 MNHNS, CDR2 SASEGT. Trimming left V 5 bases short and J 1 base short, with 12 bases between. CDR3 sequence reads: CASSPIRGSYEQYF. For the CDR3, the DNA is TGTGCCAGCAGTCCCATCAGGGGATCCTACGAGCAGTACTTC.

The CDR3: CASSPPGGAGNTIYF. CDR3 DNA: TGTGCCAGCAGTCCACCCGGTGGCGCTGGAAACACCATATATTTT. The chain carries TRBV6-1 and TRBJ1-3; D is ambiguous. The CDR3 length is 15 residues. V was pared by 5 bases and J by 2 bases, with 13 bases between. CDR1 and CDR2 from the germline V gene are MNHNS and SASEGT.

V gene TRBV7-2 combines with J gene TRBJ1-2, with 8 bases identical to TRBD1. V lost 4 bases to trimming and J lost 9 bases; unmatched junction nucleotides: 13. CDR1 and CDR2 (germline): SGHTA, FQGNSA. This CDR3 is built from 15 residues. The CDR3, as DNA: TGTGCCAGCAGCTCCCGTCGGCCGGACAGGGAGAGCTACACCTTC. Translated: CASSSRRPDRESYTF. The full variable domain, with the rest looked up from reference TRBV7-2 and TRBJ1-2, is GAGVSQSPSNKVTEKGKDVELRCDPISGHTALYWYRQSLGQGLEFLIYFQGNSAPDKSGLPSDRFSAERTGGSVSTLTIQRTQQEDSAVYLCASSSRRPDRESYTFGSGTRLTVV.

In this sample, this clonotype turned up a few times. The gene calls are TRBV15 and TRBJ1-1; D not resolved. Trimming left V 6 bases short and J 1 base short, with 12 bases between. Germline loops: CDR1 LNHNV, CDR2 YYDKDF (reference sequence). The CDR3 length is 14 residues. The CDR3 DNA is TGTGCCACCAGGATTCAAAGGGAGAACACTGAAGCTTTCTTT. Translated: CATRIQRENTEAFF.

This clonotype was counted a few times. The CDR3 sequence is CASSPRTATDTQYF. The CDR3 nucleotides read TGTGCCAGCAGCCCGCGGACAGCCACAGATACGCAGTATTTT. This rearrangement joins TRBV7-2 to TRBJ2-3; D perhaps matches TRBD1 (6 bases). This CDR3 has 14 amino acids. Germline V gene sequence: CDR1 SGHTA, CDR2 FQGNSA. Trimming pared 5 bases from V and 2 bases from J, leaving 11 bases between.

The chain links TRBV20-1 to TRBJ2-5; TRBD1 or TRBD2 may be the D gene (5 bases each). V was trimmed by 0 bases and J by 3 bases, leaving 11 bases between them. Per germline, CDR1 DFQATT and CDR2 SNEGSKA (reference sequence). There are 14 residues in the CDR3. The CDR3 nucleotides read TGCAGTGCTAGAGATGGGACGGCCGAAGAGACCCAGTACTTC. As protein: CSARDGTAEETQYF.

This clonotype occurred a few times. The CDR3 DNA is TGTGCCAGCAGTGTAAAAACAGGGTCTGGCTACACCTTC. As protein: CASSVKTGSGYTF. This chain links TRBV2 with TRBJ1-2; D is perhaps TRBD1 (6 bases). The CDR3 is 13 residues long. Germline V gene sequence: CDR1 SNHLY, CDR2 FYNNEI. V lost 4 bases to trimming and J lost 7 bases, with 13 bases between them. Filled out from reference TRBV2 and TRBJ1-2, the complete variable domain reads EPEVTQTPSHQVTQMGQEVILRCVPISNHLYFYWYRQILGQKVEFLVSFYNNEISEKSEIFDDQFSVERPDGSNFTLKIRSTKLEDSAMYFCASSVKTGSGYTFGSGTRLTVV.

V and J are TRBV20-1 and TRBJ2-7, with D perhaps TRBD2 (6 bases). Germline-derived CDR1 and CDR2 are DFQATT and SNEGSKA (reference sequence). The CDR3 is made up of 14 amino acids. V gave up 6 bases and J gave up 3 bases, with 18 bases separating them. The CDR3 sequence: CSALNAQRVYEQYF. CDR3 sequence (DNA): TGCAGTGCCCTGAATGCCCAGCGGGTCTACGAGCAGTACTTC.

V gene TRBV28 combines with J gene TRBJ1-4; 9 nucleotides match TRBD1. With V trimmed by 7 bases and J by 8 bases, 8 bases remained unmatched. Germline lookup yields CDR1 MDHEN and CDR2 SYDVKM. This CDR3 spans 14 amino acids. This CDR3 reads CASIGQGHGEKLFF. The CDR3 DNA reads TGTGCCAGCATCGGACAGGGGCACGGCGAAAAACTGTTTTTT.

This clonotype was recorded a few times. The V call is TRBV19, the J call TRBJ1-2; D gene unclear. The V gene's germline CDR1 is LNHDA and CDR2 SQIVND (reference sequence). The V end was cut by 0 bases, the J end by 1 base, with 6 bases between. The length of the CDR3 is 14 residues. The CDR3 here is CASSIDRLNYGYTF. The CDR3 nucleotides read TGTGCCAGTAGTATAGACAGGCTTAACTATGGCTACACCTTC.

The V gene is TRBV11-3, the J gene TRBJ2-5, with D unclear. The CDR3 spans 13 residues. With 1 base removed from V and 7 bases from J, the gap between germline ends came to 10 bases. Germline V gene data show CDR1 as SGHNT and CDR2 as YENEEA. Here the CDR3 DNA reads TGTGCCAGCAGCTTAGGGTACAGTGGGACCCAGTACTTC. As protein: CASSLGYSGTQYF.

The V and J genes are TRBV20-1 and TRBJ1-1; D perhaps matches TRBD1 (5 bases). CDR3 length: 16 amino acids. Germline CDR1 DFQATT, CDR2 SNEGSKA (reference sequence). Trimming took 0 bases from V and 1 from J, leaving 15 bases between them. The CDR3 protein is CSARDSGVVGNTEAFF. The CDR3 nucleotides read TGCAGTGCTAGAGATTCGGGGGTAGTTGGGAACACTGAAGCTTTCTTT.

This sequence joins TRBV25-1 and TRBJ1-2, with unresolved D. Germline values: CDR1 MGHDK, CDR2 SYGVNS. The CDR3 runs 13 residues. V lost 2 bases and J lost 8, with 12 bases in between. In DNA, the CDR3 is TGTGCCAGCAGTGAAGACGGGTTGTCGGGCTACACCTTC. Its translation: CASSEDGLSGYTF.

The chain employs TRBV20-1 and TRBJ2-7; 9 nucleotides align to TRBD1. The germline gives CDR1 DFQATT, CDR2 SNEGSKA (reference sequence). V lost 3 bases to trimming and J lost 4 bases; unmatched junction nucleotides: 4. CDR3 size: 13 residues. The CDR3 loop reads CSARGDREYEQYF. The CDR3 nucleotides read TGCAGTGCTAGGGGGGACAGGGAGTACGAGCAGTACTTC.

This sequence joins TRBV6-1 and TRBJ1-6; maybe TRBD1 (6 bases). Deletions cut 6 bases from V and 9 bases from J, with 12 bases between. This CDR3 has 13 residues. Germline assignment: CDR1 MNHNS and CDR2 SASEGT. The CDR3 DNA is TGTGCCAGCAGAAGGGGGGCGGGTTCACCCCTCCACTTT. It encodes CASRRGAGSPLHF.

The chain uses TRBV20-1 and TRBJ2-7; 9 positions agree with TRBD1. Looked up from germline, CDR1 is DFQATT and CDR2 is SNEGSKA (reference sequence). V was pared by 3 bases and J by 6 bases, with 9 bases of the junction left unmatched. The CDR3 covers 14 residues. CDR3 loop: CSARKAGQGSEQYF. The CDR3 DNA sequence: TGCAGTGCTAGGAAAGCGGGACAGGGCTCCGAGCAGTACTTC.

This chain links TRBV7-9 with TRBJ2-1; D gene unclear. The length of the CDR3 is 15 residues. Germline loops: CDR1 SEHNR, CDR2 FQNEAQ (reference sequence). V lost 5 bases and J lost 0, with 11 bases in between. CDR3 loop: CASSPGRSSYNEQFF. The DNA for the CDR3 is TGTGCCAGCAGCCCGGGTCGCAGCTCCTACAATGAGCAGTTCTTC.

The chain links TRBV6-5 to TRBJ1-2, with a possible D match to TRBD1 (5 bases). Trimming left V 1 base short and J 3 bases short, with 15 bases between. The germline V gene encodes CDR1 MNHEY and CDR2 SVGAGI. The CDR3 runs to 16 residues. The CDR3 loop reads CASSYYPPSGDYGYTF. In DNA form, the CDR3 reads TGTGCCAGCAGTTACTACCCACCTTCGGGGGACTATGGCTACACCTTC.

This clonotype occurred a few times. V usage is TRBV7-2 and J usage is TRBJ2-5, with 10 positions matching TRBD2. The CDR3 is 15 residues long. CDR1 is SGHTA and CDR2 is FQGNSA in the germline V gene. V was clipped by 0 bases and J by 5 bases; unmatched bases: 3. The CDR3 sequence: CASSLAFSGGETQYF. DNA for the CDR3: TGTGCCAGCAGCTTAGCCTTTAGCGGGGGGGAGACCCAGTACTTC.

The gene calls are TRBV7-2 and TRBJ1-6, with no clear D. Trimming took 5 bases from V and 7 from J, leaving 15 bases between them. This CDR3 spans 15 amino acids. Germline-derived CDR1 and CDR2 are SGHTA and FQGNSA. CDR3 coding DNA: TGTGCCAGCAGCCTGTACACCCGTCGGAATTCACCCCTCCACTTT. This translates into CASSLYTRRNSPLHF.